The 10 T cell receptor beta chains listed next were all sequenced from one sample in a study of cytomegalovirus exposure and HLA in healthy donors. This PCR relied on a set of 60 Vbeta primers and 13 Jbeta primers. The data were produced by immunoSEQ multiplex PCR, yet TCRdb's version contains in-frame clones alone and is incomplete. The table shows roughly 100,000 clones, with about 69% occurring only once. The specimen sequenced was PBMCs. The receptors derive from a human donor in good health.

The CDR3 nucleotides read TGCAGCGTTGGAATTCGAGGCGGGTTTTACAATGAGCAGTTCTTC. It specifies CSVGIRGGFYNEQFF. This chain connects TRBV29-1 to TRBJ2-1, with D maybe TRBD2 (5 bases). V shed 4 bases and J shed 4 bases, with 17 bases lying between them. This CDR3 comprises 15 residues. CDR1 SQVTM and CDR2 ANQGSEA come from the germline V gene.

This clone was seen once. The chain carries TRBV7-2 and TRBJ1-1; TRBD1 matches at 8 bases. The trim removed 4 bases at V and 7 bases at J, leaving 8 bases unmatched. Germline V lookup: CDR1 SGHTA, CDR2 FQGNSA. This CDR3 is 14 amino acids long. CDR3 DNA sequence: TGTGCCAGCAGCTCAGACAGGGGCGCGGGTGAAGCTTTCTTT. This gives the protein CASSSDRGAGEAFF.

V gene TRBV4-1 combines with J gene TRBJ2-1; 7 nucleotides line up with TRBD2. Germline-derived CDR1 and CDR2 are MGHRA and YSYEKL. The CDR3 is 16 residues long. V gave up 0 bases and J gave up 4 bases; unmatched junction bases: 6. The CDR3 is CASSQEASGLYNEQFF. CDR3 DNA: TGCGCCAGCAGCCAAGAGGCTAGCGGTTTGTACAATGAGCAGTTCTTC.

Here the CDR3 reads CASEGEVDGYTF. CDR3 DNA: TGCGCCAGCGAGGGGGAAGTTGATGGCTACACCTTC. The chain joins TRBV5-1 to TRBJ1-2; D is perhaps TRBD1 (6 bases). Germline V gives CDR1 SGHRS, CDR2 YFSETQ. Trimming removed 7 bases at V and 6 bases at J, with 13 bases between. CDR3 size: 12 residues.

The J gene is TRBJ2-1, the V gene TRBV4-1; tentative D call: TRBD2 (6 bases). The CDR3 consists of 16 residues. Germline V gives CDR1 MGHRA, CDR2 YSYEKL. Trimming shortened V by 4 bases and J by 11 bases, and 24 bases separated the two germline ends. DNA for the CDR3: TGCGCCAGCAGCCCCGGTGAGACTAGTGGGATCTATAAGCAGTTCTTC. This gives the protein CASSPGETSGIYKQFF.

This rearrangement joins TRBV10-2 to TRBJ1-1, with a tentative D call TRBD1 (6 bases). Germline V CDR1 and CDR2: WSHSY, SAAADI. V lost 5 bases to trimming and J lost 5 bases, with 12 bases between them. The CDR3 has 13 residues. The CDR3 nucleotides read TGCGCCAGCAGTCTACAGGGAAGAACTGAAGCTTTCTTT. This gives the protein CASSLQGRTEAFF.

The chain joins TRBV7-2 to TRBJ2-7; D remains ambiguous. Deletions cut 3 bases from V and 5 bases from J, with 8 bases between. CDR3 length: 12 amino acids. The germline gives CDR1 SGHTA, CDR2 FQGNSA. CDR3 sequence reads: CASSFLEDEQYF. CDR3 bases: TGTGCCAGCAGCTTCCTCGAGGACGAGCAGTACTTC.

This clone was detected once. At one of its ends the junction is not consistent with the germline gene, which may arise from a read error. This rearrangement joins TRBV7-9 to TRBJ1-3; D unclear. Looked up from germline, CDR1 is SEHNR and CDR2 is FQNEAQ (reference sequence). CDR3 size: 14 residues. Here the CDR3 reads CASNRGGSGNTIYF. The CDR3 coding sequence is TGTGCCAGCAACAGAGGAGGGTCTGGGAACACCATATATTTT.

This clone was seen just once. This chain connects TRBV7-9 to TRBJ2-3; 10 bases are shared with TRBD2. J gave up 4 bases and V 5 bases, and 6 bases lay outside the gene matches. This CDR3 spans 15 amino acids. Germline V CDR1 and CDR2: SEHNR, FQNEAQ (reference sequence). DNA for the CDR3: TGTGCCAGCAGCCAGAGCGGGAGGGCCCCAGATACGCAGTATTTT. This translates into CASSQSGRAPDTQYF.

The rearrangement links TRBV7-8 to TRBJ2-1, with 12 bases identical to TRBD2. The CDR3 runs to 18 residues. The germline CDR1 and CDR2 sequences are SGHVS and FQNEAQ. V was pared by 5 bases and J by 2 bases, with 10 bases of the junction left unmatched. The DNA of the CDR3 is TGTGCCAGCAGCCCCGGGACTAGCGGGCCCTTGGCCTACAATGAGCAGTTCTTC. This gives the protein CASSPGTSGPLAYNEQFF.